This T cell receptor beta chain was recorded in a study of T cells after somatic rescue of genetic block. CDR3 length: 14 amino acids. Germline assignment: CDR1 SGHTA and CDR2 FQGTGA. V dropped 4 bases and J dropped 3 bases, with 10 bases sitting between them. Data came from immunoSEQ multiplex PCR; TCRdb stores just in-frame clones and leaves some out. The table includes more than 13,000 clones, roughly two thirds detected once. The chain carries TRBV7-3 and TRBJ1-5; TRBD1 is a possible D gene (6 bases). The sequenced sample consisted of peripheral blood mononuclear cells (PBMCs). The receptor comes from a man aged 18 to 30. The CDR3 DNA reads as TGTGCCAGCAGCTACAGGGCCTTCAATCAGCCCCAGCATTTT. Translating it yields CASSYRAFNQPQHF.